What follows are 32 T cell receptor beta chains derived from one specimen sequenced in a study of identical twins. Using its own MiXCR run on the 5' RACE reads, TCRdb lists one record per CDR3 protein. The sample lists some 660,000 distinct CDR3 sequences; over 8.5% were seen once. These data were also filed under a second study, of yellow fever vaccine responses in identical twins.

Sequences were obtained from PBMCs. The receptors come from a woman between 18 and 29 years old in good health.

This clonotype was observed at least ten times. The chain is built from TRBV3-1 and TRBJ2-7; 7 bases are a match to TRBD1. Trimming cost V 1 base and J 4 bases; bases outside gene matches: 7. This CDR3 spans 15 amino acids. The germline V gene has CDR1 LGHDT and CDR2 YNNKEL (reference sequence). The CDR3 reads CASSQAFGTDYEQYF. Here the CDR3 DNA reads TGTGCCAGCAGCCAAGCGTTCGGGACAGATTACGAGCAGTACTTC.

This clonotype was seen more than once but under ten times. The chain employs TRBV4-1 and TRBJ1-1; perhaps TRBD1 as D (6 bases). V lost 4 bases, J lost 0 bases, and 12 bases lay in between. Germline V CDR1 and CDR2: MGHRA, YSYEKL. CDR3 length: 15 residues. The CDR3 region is CASSRTGQLNTEAFF. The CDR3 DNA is TGCGCCAGCAGCCGAACAGGACAGTTGAACACTGAAGCTTTCTTT.

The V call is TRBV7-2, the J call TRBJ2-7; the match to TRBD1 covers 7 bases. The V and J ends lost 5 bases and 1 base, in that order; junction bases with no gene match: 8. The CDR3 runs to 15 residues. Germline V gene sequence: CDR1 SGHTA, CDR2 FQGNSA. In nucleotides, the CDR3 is TGTGCCAGCAGCACGCAGACAGGGACATCCTACGAGCAGTACTTC. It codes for CASSTQTGTSYEQYF. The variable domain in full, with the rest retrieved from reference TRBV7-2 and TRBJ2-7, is GAGVSQSPSNKVTEKGKDVELRCDPISGHTALYWYRQSLGQGLEFLIYFQGNSAPDKSGLPSDRFSAERTGGSVSTLTIQRTQQEDSAVYLCASSTQTGTSYEQYFGPGTRLTVT.

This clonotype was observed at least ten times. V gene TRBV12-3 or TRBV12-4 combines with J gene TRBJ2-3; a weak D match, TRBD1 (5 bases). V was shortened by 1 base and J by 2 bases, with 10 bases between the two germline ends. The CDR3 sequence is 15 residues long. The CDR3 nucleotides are TGTGCCAGCAGTTTAGGGGGCCATACCACAGATACGCAGTATTTT. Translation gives CASSLGGHTTDTQYF.

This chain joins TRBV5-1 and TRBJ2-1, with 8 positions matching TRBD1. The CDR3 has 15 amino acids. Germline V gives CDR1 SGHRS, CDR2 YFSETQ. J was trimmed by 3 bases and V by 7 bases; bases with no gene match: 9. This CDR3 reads CASGPGTGFYNEQFF. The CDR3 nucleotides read TGCGCCAGCGGTCCCGGGACAGGCTTCTACAATGAGCAGTTCTTC.

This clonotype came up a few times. CDR3 nucleotide sequence: TGTGCCAGCAGTCCCCGCGTTGTCCAGGGCCTCAAAAACATTCAGTACTTC. This translates into CASSPRVVQGLKNIQYF. The chain carries TRBV6-1 and TRBJ2-4; possibly TRBD1 for D (5 bases). Trimming removed 5 bases at V and 3 bases at J, with 20 bases between. Germline CDR1 MNHNS, CDR2 SASEGT. The length of the CDR3 is 17 residues.

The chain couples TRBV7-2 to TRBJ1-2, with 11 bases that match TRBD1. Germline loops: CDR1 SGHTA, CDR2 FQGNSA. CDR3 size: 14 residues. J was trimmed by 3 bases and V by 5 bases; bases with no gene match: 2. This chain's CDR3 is CASSPGQGDYGYTF. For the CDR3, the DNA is TGTGCCAGCAGCCCGGGACAGGGGGACTATGGCTACACCTTC.

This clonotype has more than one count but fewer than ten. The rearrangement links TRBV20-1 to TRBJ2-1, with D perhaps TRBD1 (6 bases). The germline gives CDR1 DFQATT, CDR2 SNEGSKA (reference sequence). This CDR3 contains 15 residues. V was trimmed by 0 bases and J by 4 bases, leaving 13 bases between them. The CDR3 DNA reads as TGCAGTGCTAGAGATCCCGACAGGATTTACAATGAGCAGTTCTTC. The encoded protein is CSARDPDRIYNEQFF.

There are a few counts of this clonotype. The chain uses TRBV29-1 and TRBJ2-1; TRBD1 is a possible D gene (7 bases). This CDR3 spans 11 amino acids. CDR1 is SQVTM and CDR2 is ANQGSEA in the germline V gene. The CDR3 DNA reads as TGCAGTGCAGGGGGGTACAATGAGCAGTTCTTC. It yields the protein CSAGGYNEQFF.

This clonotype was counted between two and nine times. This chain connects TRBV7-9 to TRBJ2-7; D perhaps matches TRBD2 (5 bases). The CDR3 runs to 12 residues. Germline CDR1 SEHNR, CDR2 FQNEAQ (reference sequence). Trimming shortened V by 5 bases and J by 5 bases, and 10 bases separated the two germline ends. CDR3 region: CASSPGFDEQYF. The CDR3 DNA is TGTGCCAGCAGCCCGGGATTCGACGAGCAGTACTTC.

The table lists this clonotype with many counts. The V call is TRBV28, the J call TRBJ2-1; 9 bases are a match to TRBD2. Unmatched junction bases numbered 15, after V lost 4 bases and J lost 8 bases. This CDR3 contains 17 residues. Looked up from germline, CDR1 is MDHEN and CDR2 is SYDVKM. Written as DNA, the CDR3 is TGTGCCAGCAGTTCTTTAGAGGCGGGGGGGCACATCCATGAGCAGTTCTTC. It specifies CASSSLEAGGHIHEQFF.

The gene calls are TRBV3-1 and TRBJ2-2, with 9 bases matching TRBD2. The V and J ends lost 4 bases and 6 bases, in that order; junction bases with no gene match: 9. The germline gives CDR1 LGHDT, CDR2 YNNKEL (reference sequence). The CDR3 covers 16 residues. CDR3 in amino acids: CASSLPGGRGSGELFF. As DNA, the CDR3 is TGTGCCAGCAGCCTCCCGGGCGGGAGGGGGTCCGGGGAGCTGTTTTTT.

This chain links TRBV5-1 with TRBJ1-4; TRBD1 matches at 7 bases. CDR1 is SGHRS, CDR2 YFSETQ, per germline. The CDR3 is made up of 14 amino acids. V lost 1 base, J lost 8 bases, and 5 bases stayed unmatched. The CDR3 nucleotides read TGCGCCAGCAGCTTGTCAGGGGACAGAGAAAAACTGTTTTTT. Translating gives CASSLSGDREKLFF.

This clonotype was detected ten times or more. CDR3 in amino acids: CASSSPSGGNTGELFF. The CDR3 region has the DNA TGTGCCAGCAGTTCCCCTAGCGGGGGAAACACCGGGGAGCTGTTTTTT. The chain is built from TRBV6-5 and TRBJ2-2, with TRBD2 matching 10 bases. Trimming cost V 4 bases and J 2 bases; bases outside gene matches: 4. CDR3 length: 16 amino acids. The germline CDR1 and CDR2 sequences are MNHEY and SVGAGI.

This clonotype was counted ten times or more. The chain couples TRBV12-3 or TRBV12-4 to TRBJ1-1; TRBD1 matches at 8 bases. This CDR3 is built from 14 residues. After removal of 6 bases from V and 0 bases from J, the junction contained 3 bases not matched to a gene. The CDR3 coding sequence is TGTGCCAGCAGGAGACAGGGGCTGAACACTGAAGCTTTCTTT. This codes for CASRRQGLNTEAFF.

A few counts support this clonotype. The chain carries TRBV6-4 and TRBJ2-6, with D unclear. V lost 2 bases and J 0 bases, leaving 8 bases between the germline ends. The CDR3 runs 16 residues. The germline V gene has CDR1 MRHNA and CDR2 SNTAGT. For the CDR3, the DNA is TGTGCCAGCAGTGACGGTGTGGTCTCTGGGGCCAACGTCCTGACTTTC. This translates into CASSDGVVSGANVLTF.

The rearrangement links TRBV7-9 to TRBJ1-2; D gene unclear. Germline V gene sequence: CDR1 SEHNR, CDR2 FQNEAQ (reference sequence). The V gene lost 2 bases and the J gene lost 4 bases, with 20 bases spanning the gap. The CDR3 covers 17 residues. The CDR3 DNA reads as TGTGCCAGCAGCTTAAACGCAATTACAGAGAACTCCTATGGCTACACCTTC. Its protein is CASSLNAITENSYGYTF. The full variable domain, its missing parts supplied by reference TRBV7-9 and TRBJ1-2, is DTGVSQNPRHKITKRGQNVTFRCDPISEHNRLYWYRQTLGQGPEFLTYFQNEAQLEKSRLLSDRFSAERPKGSFSTLEIQRTEQGDSAMYLCASSLNAITENSYGYTFGSGTRLTVV.

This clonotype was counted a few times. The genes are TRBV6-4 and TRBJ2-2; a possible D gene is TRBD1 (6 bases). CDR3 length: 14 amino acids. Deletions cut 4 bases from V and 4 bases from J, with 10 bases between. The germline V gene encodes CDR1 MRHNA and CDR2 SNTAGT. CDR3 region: CASSGLQGTGELFF. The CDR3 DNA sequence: TGTGCCAGCAGTGGTTTACAGGGCACCGGGGAGCTGTTTTTT.

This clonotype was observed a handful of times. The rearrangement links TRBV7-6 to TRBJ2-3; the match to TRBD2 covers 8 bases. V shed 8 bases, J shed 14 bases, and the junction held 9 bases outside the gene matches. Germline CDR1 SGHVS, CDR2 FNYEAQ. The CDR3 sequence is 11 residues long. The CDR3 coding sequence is TGTGCCAGCCTCAATGGGACTAGGATGTATTTT. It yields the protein CASLNGTRMYF.

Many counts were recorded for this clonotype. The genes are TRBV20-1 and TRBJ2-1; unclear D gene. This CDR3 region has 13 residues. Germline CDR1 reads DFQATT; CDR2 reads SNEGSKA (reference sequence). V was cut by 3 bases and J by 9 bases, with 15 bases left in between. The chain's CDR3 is CSASISRFGEQFF. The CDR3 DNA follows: TGCAGTGCTAGTATTAGTCGTTTCGGTGAGCAGTTCTTC.

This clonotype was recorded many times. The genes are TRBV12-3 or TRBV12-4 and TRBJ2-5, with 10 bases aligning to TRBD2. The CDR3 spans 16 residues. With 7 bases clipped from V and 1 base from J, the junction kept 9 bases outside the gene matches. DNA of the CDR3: TGTGCCAGCAAGCTAATCGGACTAGCGGTCCAAGAGACCCAGTACTTC. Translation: CASKLIGLAVQETQYF.

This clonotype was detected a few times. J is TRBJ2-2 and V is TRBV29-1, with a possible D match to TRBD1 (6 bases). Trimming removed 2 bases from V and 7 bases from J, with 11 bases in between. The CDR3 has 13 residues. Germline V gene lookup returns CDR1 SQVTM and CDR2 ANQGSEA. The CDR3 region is CSVEQQGHGELFF. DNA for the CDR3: TGCAGCGTTGAACAACAGGGTCACGGGGAGCTGTTTTTT.

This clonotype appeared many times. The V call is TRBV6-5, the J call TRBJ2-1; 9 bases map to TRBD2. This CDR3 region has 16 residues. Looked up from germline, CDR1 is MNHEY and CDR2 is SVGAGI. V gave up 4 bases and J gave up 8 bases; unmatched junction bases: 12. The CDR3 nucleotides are TGTGCCAGCAGTTCCCTAATGCTAGCGGGAATGCATGAGCAGTTCTTC. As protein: CASSSLMLAGMHEQFF.

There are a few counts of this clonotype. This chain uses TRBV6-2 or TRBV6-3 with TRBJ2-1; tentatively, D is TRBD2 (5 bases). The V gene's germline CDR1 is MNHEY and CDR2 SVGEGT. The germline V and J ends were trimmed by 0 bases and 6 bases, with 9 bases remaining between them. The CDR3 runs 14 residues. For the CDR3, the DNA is TGTGCCAGCAGTTACTCGCTAGAGGGCAATGAGCAGTTCTTC. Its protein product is CASSYSLEGNEQFF.

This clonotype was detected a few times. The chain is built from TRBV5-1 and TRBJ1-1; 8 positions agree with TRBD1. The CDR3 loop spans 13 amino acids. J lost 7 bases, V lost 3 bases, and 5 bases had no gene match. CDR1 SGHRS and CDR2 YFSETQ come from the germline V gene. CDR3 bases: TGCGCCAGCAGCTGGACAGGGTCGAGTGAAGCTTTCTTT. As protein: CASSWTGSSEAFF.

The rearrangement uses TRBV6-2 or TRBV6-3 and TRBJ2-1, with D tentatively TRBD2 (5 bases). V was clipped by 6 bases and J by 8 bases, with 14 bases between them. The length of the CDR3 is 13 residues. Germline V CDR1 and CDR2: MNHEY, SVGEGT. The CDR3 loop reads CASSLDSGDEQFF. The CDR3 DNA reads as TGTGCCAGCAGCCTTGACTCCGGGGATGAGCAGTTCTTC.

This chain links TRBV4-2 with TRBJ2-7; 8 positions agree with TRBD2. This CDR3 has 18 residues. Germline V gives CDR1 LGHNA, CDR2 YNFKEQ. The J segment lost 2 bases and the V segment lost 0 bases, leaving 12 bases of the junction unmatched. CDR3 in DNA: TGTGCCAGCAGCCAAGATGTAGACCTAGCGGGTGGAACCTACGAGCAGTACTTC. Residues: CASSQDVDLAGGTYEQYF.

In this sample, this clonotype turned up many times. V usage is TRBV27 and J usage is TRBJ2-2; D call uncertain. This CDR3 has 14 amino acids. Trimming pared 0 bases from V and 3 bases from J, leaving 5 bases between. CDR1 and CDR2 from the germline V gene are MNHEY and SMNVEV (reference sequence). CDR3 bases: TGTGCCAGCAGTTTATCTCGGGACACCGGGGAGCTGTTTTTT. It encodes CASSLSRDTGELFF.

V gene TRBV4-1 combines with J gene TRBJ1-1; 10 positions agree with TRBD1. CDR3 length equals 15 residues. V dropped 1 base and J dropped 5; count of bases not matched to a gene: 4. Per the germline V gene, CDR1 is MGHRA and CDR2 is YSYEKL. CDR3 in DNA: TGCGCCAGCAGCCAAGTTGACAGGGGGCTAACTGAAGCTTTCTTT. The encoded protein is CASSQVDRGLTEAFF.

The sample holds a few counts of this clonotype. DNA of the CDR3: TGTGCCAGCACTAAAAGCGGGGGAAACACAGATACGCAGTATTTT. Protein product: CASTKSGGNTDTQYF. The J gene is TRBJ2-3, the V gene TRBV28, with 8 bases fitting TRBD2. The V and J ends lost 7 bases and 2 bases, in that order; junction bases with no gene match: 8. Germline-derived CDR1 and CDR2 are MDHEN and SYDVKM. The CDR3 loop spans 15 amino acids.

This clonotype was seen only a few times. CDR3 sequence: CASSLALRDSDEKLFF. The CDR3 nucleotides read TGTGCCAGCAGCTTAGCGCTAAGGGACAGCGATGAAAAACTGTTTTTT. The genes are TRBV7-9 and TRBJ1-4, with 7 bases lining up with TRBD1. V shed 0 bases, J shed 6 bases, and the junction held 7 bases outside the gene matches. CDR3 length: 16 residues. CDR1 is SEHNR and CDR2 is FQNEAQ in the germline V gene (reference sequence).

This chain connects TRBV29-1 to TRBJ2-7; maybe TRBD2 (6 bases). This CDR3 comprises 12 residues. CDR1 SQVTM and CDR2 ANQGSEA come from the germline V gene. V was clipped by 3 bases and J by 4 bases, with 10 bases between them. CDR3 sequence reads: CSVEASDYEQYF. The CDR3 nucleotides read TGCAGCGTTGAGGCTAGCGATTACGAGCAGTACTTC.